This TCR beta chain originates from a study of blood T cell repertoires in COVID-19. About the research overall: The study drew acute and convalescent COVID-19 samples from the United States, Italy and Spain. Nucleic acid was either cDNA or gDNA, and it came from T cells, B-cell-depleted T cells, or PBMCs.

In the original workflow: Estimation of nucleated cell counts relied on the amplification of reference gene primers. Libraries were prepared by immunoSEQ multiplex PCR; TCRdb keeps only in-frame clonotypes and omits some of them. The V and J calls and the clone size are those of that table, but D and trimming were determined from the DNA. This table holds under 200,000 clones, approximately 90% found once. Germline V gives CDR1 SGHDT, CDR2 YYEEEE. This CDR3 spans 13 amino acids. Trimming cost V 6 bases and J 2 bases, with 11 bases left between them. The sequence was obtained from a man aged 35-49 years with active or convalescent COVID-19. Sequenced: peripheral blood. V and J are TRBV5-6 and TRBJ1-2; possible D gene TRBD1, 6 bases. In nucleotides, the CDR3 is TGTGCCAGCACAAAGGGACACAACTATGGCTACACCTTC. This encodes CASTKGHNYGYTF.